One sample yielded the 16 T cell receptor beta chains listed below, sequenced in a study of blood T cell repertoires in COVID-19 (dated by TCRdb to 2019 to 2021). The library was generated by the immunoSEQ multiplex PCR assay. TCRdb holds this immuneACCESS table with in-frame rearrangements only. Some clones are missing; in checked studies, unresolved V genes explain under half, and the rest has no known cause. The table for this sample lists hundreds of thousands of clones; just under 85% of them were counted only once. The biggest ten clones account for 1.9% of the sample. The sequencing sample was made of peripheral blood. Receptor source: an elderly woman with acute or convalescent COVID-19.

This chain connects TRBV25-1 to TRBJ1-2; the match to TRBD1 covers 9 bases. Per germline, CDR1 MGHDK and CDR2 SYGVNS. This CDR3 contains 16 residues. After removal of 3 bases from V and 3 bases from J, the junction contained 8 bases not matched to a gene. The CDR3 here is CASSEAPGQGDYGYTF. The CDR3 nucleotides are TGTGCCAGCAGTGAGGCGCCGGGACAGGGTGACTATGGCTACACCTTC.

This clone occurred a few times. The chain is built from TRBV5-5 and TRBJ1-4; 8 bases fit TRBD1. J was trimmed by 5 bases and V by 0 bases; bases with no gene match: 15. The CDR3 contains 19 residues. Per germline, CDR1 SGHKS and CDR2 YYEKEE (reference sequence). CDR3 protein: CASSLARDRYQRGNEKLFF. Written as DNA, the CDR3 is TGTGCCAGCAGCTTGGCCAGGGACAGGTACCAAAGGGGCAATGAAAAACTGTTTTTT. Full variable domain (rest looked up from reference TRBV5-5 and TRBJ1-4): DAGVTQSPTHLIKTRGQQVTLRCSPISGHKSVSWYQQVLGQGPQFIFQYYEKEERGRGNFPDRFSARQFPNYSSELNVNALLLGDSALYLCASSLARDRYQRGNEKLFFGSGTQLSVL.

The rearrangement uses TRBV7-2 and TRBJ2-7; 9 bases agree with TRBD1. This CDR3 region has 15 residues. Unmatched junction bases numbered 6, after V lost 4 bases and J lost 2 bases. CDR1 is SGHTA and CDR2 is FQGNSA in the germline V gene. This CDR3 is CASSSRTGDPYEQYF. DNA for the CDR3: TGTGCCAGCAGCTCTCGGACAGGGGACCCCTACGAGCAGTACTTC.

This sequence joins TRBV5-1 and TRBJ1-2; perhaps TRBD1 as D (5 bases). Per germline, CDR1 SGHRS and CDR2 YFSETQ. Deletions cut 0 bases from V and 6 bases from J, with 24 bases between. The CDR3 runs 18 residues. CDR3 sequence (DNA): TGCGCCAGCAGCTTGGCTCCTGGTACAGGCCAGGGCCGGGATGGCTACACCTTC. Translating gives CASSLAPGTGQGRDGYTF.

The chain links TRBV2 to TRBJ1-1, with D unresolved. V was clipped by 2 bases and J by 1 base, with 8 bases between them. The CDR3 loop spans 14 amino acids. Per germline, CDR1 SNHLY and CDR2 FYNNEI. The CDR3 loop reads CASSELPGNTEAFF. CDR3 sequence (DNA): TGTGCCAGCAGTGAACTTCCGGGGAACACTGAAGCTTTCTTT.

The genes are TRBV25-1 and TRBJ1-6, with 9 bases that match TRBD1. This CDR3 spans 15 amino acids. The V gene's germline CDR1 is MGHDK and CDR2 SYGVNS. J lost 9 bases, V lost 2 bases, and 5 bases had no gene match. The CDR3 DNA reads as TGTGCCAGCAGTGAACGGGACAGGGTCGCTTCACCCCTCCACTTT. Residues: CASSERDRVASPLHF.

Written as DNA, the CDR3 is TGTGCCAGCAGTAACAGGGGGCAAATCACAGATACGCAGTATTTT. It codes for CASSNRGQITDTQYF. This chain links TRBV7-3 with TRBJ2-3, with TRBD1 identical over 9 bases. J lost 2 bases, V lost 6 bases, and 6 bases had no gene match. Per germline, CDR1 SGHTA and CDR2 FQGTGA. This CDR3 contains 15 residues.

The chain recombines TRBV4-2 with TRBJ2-1, with D hard to call. The CDR3 is made up of 17 amino acids. From germline, CDR1 is LGHNA and CDR2 YNFKEQ. V gave up 0 bases and J gave up 0 bases, with 12 bases separating them. This CDR3 is CASSQDRILSSYNEQFF. DNA of the CDR3: TGTGCCAGCAGCCAAGATCGTATCCTGAGCTCCTACAATGAGCAGTTCTTC.

The table lists this clone with a few counts. This chain uses TRBV7-2 with TRBJ1-2, with D possibly matching TRBD1 (6 bases). The V end lost 0 bases, the J end lost 7 bases, and 15 bases lay between the germline ends. The germline CDR1 and CDR2 sequences are SGHTA and FQGNSA. The CDR3 consists of 15 residues. CDR3 sequence: CASSLASLRGRGYTF. The CDR3, as DNA: TGTGCCAGCAGCTTAGCATCACTGCGGGGGCGTGGCTACACCTTC.

The chain couples TRBV5-5 to TRBJ2-3; D may be TRBD2 (5 bases). CDR3 length: 14 amino acids. The V gene lost 0 bases and the J gene lost 6 bases, with 11 bases spanning the gap. In germline, CDR1 is SGHKS, CDR2 YYEKEE (reference sequence). Written as DNA, the CDR3 is TGTGCCAGCAGCTTGGGGGGAGATTACGATACGCAGTATTTT. Amino acid sequence: CASSLGGDYDTQYF.

This clone is a singleton in its sample. The gene calls are TRBV7-2 and TRBJ2-7, with a tentative D call TRBD2 (6 bases). The V and J ends lost 1 base and 4 bases respectively, with 11 bases between them. Germline CDR1 SGHTA, CDR2 FQGNSA. The CDR3 consists of 14 residues. The CDR3 spells CASSLDGGKYEQYF. In DNA, the CDR3 is TGTGCCAGCAGCTTAGACGGCGGGAAATACGAGCAGTACTTC.

This chain links TRBV19 with TRBJ1-6; no reliable D call. The CDR3 is made up of 13 amino acids. Germline CDR1 and CDR2: LNHDA and SQIVND (reference sequence). The V end was cut by 9 bases, the J end by 8 bases, with 14 bases between. CDR3 DNA: TGTGCCAGCTCATCTAATCGGGATTCACCCCTCCACTTT. Residues: CASSSNRDSPLHF.

V gene TRBV2 combines with J gene TRBJ1-3; no clear D gene. CDR3 size: 15 residues. V was trimmed by 6 bases and J by 3 bases, leaving 15 bases between them. The germline gives CDR1 SNHLY, CDR2 FYNNEI. CDR3 DNA sequence: TGTGCCAGCAGACGGGGAGGGCTGGATGGAAACACCATATATTTT. Protein product: CASRRGGLDGNTIYF.

The chain links TRBV5-1 to TRBJ1-2; 7 positions agree with TRBD1. Germline trimming cut 5 bases from V and 3 bases from J; bases unmatched to any gene: 13. The CDR3 runs to 16 residues. The V gene's germline CDR1 is SGHRS and CDR2 YFSETQ. The CDR3 spells CASSSGQYHLHYGYTF. In DNA form, the CDR3 reads TGCGCCAGCAGTTCGGGACAGTATCATCTCCACTATGGCTACACCTTC.

The chain combines TRBV30 with TRBJ1-2, with 8 bases fitting TRBD1. This CDR3 comprises 13 residues. Per germline, CDR1 GTSNPN and CDR2 SVGIG (reference sequence). J lost 1 base, V lost 3 bases, and 1 base had no gene match. The DNA for the CDR3 is TGTGCCTGGAGGGGACAGGATAACTATGGCTACACCTTC. Translating it yields CAWRGQDNYGYTF.

The CDR3 sequence is CASSYGRGATNEKLFF. The DNA for the CDR3 is TGTGCCAGCAGTTACGGCAGGGGCGCAACTAATGAAAAACTGTTTTTT. J is TRBJ1-4 and V is TRBV6-5; D may be TRBD1 (6 bases). The germline V gene encodes CDR1 MNHEY and CDR2 SVGAGI. Trimming pared 2 bases from V and 0 bases from J, leaving 10 bases between. CDR3 length: 16 residues.